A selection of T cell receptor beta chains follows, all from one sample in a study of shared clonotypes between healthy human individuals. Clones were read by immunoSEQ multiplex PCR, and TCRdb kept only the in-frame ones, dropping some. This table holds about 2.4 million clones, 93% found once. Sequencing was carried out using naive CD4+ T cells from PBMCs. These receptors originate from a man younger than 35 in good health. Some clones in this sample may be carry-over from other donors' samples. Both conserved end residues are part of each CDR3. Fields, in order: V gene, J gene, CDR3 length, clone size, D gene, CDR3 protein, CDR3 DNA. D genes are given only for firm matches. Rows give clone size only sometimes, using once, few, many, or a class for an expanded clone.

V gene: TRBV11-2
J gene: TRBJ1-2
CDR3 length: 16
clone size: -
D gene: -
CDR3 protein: CASSLVPGALGFGYTF
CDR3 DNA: TGTGCCAGCAGCTTAGTCCCGGGGGCGCTAGGATTTGGCTACACCTTC

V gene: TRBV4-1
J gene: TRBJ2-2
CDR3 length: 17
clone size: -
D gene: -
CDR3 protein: CASSQVSSGVGTGELFF
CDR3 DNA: TGCGCCAGCAGCCAAGTAAGCTCGGGAGTAGGCACCGGGGAGCTGTTTTTT

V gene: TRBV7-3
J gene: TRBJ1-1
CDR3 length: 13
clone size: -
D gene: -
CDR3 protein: CASSLHQNTEAFF
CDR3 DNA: TGTGCCAGCAGCTTACATCAGAACACTGAAGCTTTCTTT

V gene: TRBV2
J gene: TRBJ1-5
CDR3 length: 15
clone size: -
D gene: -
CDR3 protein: CASSENSSPLSPQHF
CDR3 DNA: TGTGCCAGCAGTGAAAACAGCAGTCCACTCAGCCCCCAGCATTTT

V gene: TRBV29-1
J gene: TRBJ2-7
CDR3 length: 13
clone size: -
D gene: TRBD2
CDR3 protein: CSVRLAGAYEQYF
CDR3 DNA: TGCAGCGTACGACTAGCGGGCGCCTACGAGCAGTACTTC

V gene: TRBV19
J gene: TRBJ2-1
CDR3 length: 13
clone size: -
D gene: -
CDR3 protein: CASSPGQYNEQFF
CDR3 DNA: TGTGCCAGTAGTCCCGGACAGTACAATGAGCAGTTCTTC

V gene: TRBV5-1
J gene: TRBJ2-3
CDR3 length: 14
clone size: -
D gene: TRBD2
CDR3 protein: CASSSGGAGDTQYF
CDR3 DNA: TGCGCCAGCAGCTCGGGAGGAGCAGGAGATACGCAGTATTTT

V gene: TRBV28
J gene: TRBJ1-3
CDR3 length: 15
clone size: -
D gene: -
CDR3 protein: CASSSQAFSGNTIYF
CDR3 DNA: TGTGCCAGCAGTTCACAGGCCTTCTCTGGAAACACCATATATTTT

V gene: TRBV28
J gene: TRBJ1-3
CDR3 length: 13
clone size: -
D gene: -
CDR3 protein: CASTGSSGNTIYF
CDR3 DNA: TGTGCCAGCACCGGGAGCTCTGGAAACACCATATATTTT

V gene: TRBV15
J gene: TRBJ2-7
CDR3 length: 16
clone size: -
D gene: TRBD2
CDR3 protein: CATSRVLAGESYEQYF
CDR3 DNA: TGTGCCACCAGCAGAGTCCTAGCGGGAGAATCCTACGAGCAGTACTTC

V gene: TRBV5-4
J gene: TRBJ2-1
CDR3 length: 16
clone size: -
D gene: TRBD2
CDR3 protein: CASSLGLAGGGDEQFF
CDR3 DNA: TGTGCCAGCAGCTTGGGTCTAGCGGGAGGCGGGGATGAGCAGTTCTTC

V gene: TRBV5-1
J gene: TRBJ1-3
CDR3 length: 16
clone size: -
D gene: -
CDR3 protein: CASSLSPAGDLNTIYF
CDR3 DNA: TGCGCCAGCAGCTTGAGCCCTGCGGGGGACCTAAACACCATATATTTT

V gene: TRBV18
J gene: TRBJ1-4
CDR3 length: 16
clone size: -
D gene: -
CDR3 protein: CASSPRDRATNEKLFF
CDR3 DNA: TGTGCCAGCTCACCACGCGACAGAGCAACTAATGAAAAACTGTTTTTT

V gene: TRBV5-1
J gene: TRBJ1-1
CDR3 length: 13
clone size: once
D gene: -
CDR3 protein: CASMSGANTEAFF
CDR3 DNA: TGCGCCAGCATGTCAGGGGCTAACACTGAAGCTTTCTTT

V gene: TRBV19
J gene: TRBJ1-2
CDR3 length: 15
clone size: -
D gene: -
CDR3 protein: CASSIVSSGFNGYTF
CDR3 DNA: TGTGCCAGTAGTATAGTCTCGTCGGGGTTCAATGGCTACACCTTC

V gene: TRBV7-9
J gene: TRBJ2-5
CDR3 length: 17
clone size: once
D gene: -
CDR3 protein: CASSPDRVAGGVETQYF
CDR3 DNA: TGTGCCAGCAGCCCGGACAGGGTCGCGGGAGGGGTAGAGACCCAGTACTTC

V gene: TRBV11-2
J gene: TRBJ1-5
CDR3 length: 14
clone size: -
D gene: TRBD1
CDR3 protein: CASSQGQDFRTQHF
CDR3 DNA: TGTGCCAGCAGCCAAGGACAGGACTTCAGGACCCAGCATTTT

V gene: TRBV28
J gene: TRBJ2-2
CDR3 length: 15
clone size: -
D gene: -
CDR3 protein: CASSPTRGRTGELFF
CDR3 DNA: TGTGCCAGCAGCCCTACTAGGGGAAGGACCGGGGAGCTGTTTTTT

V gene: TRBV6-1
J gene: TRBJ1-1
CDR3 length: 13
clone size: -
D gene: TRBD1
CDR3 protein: CASRDREDPEAFF
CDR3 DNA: TGTGCCAGCAGGGACAGGGAGGATCCTGAAGCTTTCTTT

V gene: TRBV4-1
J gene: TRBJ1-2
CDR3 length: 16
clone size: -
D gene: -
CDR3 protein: CASSQDSQATNYGYTF
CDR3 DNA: TGCGCCAGCAGCCAAGATAGTCAGGCCACTAACTATGGCTACACCTTC

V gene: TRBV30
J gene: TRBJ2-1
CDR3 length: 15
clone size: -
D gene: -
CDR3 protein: CAWSVPTVPYNEQFF
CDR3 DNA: TGTGCCTGGAGTGTACCTACGGTACCCTACAATGAGCAGTTCTTC

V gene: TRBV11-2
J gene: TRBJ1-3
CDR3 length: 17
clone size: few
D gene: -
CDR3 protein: CASSQGLRAYSGNTIYF
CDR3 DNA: TGTGCCAGCAGCCAGGGTCTCCGGGCATACTCTGGAAACACCATATATTTT

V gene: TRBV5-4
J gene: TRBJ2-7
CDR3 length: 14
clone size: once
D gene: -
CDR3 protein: CASSSPGGPYEQYF
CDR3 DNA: TGTGCCAGCAGCTCCCCTGGGGGCCCCTACGAGCAGTACTTC

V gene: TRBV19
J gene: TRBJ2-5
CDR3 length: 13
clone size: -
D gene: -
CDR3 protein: CASSIERGETQYF
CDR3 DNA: TGTGCCAGTAGTATAGAACGAGGAGAGACCCAGTACTTC

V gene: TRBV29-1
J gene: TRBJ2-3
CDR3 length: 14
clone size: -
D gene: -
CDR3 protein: CSGSNRAVPDTQYF
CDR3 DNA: TGCAGCGGTTCTAACAGGGCAGTCCCAGATACGCAGTATTTT

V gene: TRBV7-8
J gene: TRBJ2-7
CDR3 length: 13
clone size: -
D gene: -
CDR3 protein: CASSLLGPYEQYF
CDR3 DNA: TGTGCCAGCAGCCTTCTGGGACCCTACGAGCAGTACTTC

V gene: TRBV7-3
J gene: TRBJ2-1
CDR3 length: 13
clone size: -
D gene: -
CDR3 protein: CASSFFGQNEQFF
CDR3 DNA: TGTGCCAGCAGCTTTTTTGGGCAGAATGAGCAGTTCTTC

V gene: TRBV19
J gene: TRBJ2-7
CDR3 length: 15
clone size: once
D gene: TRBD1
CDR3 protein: CASSPPGAGGYEQYF
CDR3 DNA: TGTGCCAGTAGTCCTCCCGGAGCAGGGGGCTACGAGCAGTACTTC

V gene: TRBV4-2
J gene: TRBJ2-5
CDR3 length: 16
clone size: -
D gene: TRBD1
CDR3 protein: CASSRPQGAREETQYF
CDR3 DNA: TGTGCCAGCAGCCGACCACAGGGGGCGCGAGAAGAGACCCAGTACTTC

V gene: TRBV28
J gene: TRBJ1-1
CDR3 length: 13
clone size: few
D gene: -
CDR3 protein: CASRRQMNTEAFF
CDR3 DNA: TGTGCCAGCAGACGGCAGATGAACACTGAAGCTTTCTTT

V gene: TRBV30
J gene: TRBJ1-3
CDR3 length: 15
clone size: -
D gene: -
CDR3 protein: CAWTPIKGSGNTIYF
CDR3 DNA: TGTGCCTGGACCCCAATTAAGGGGTCGGGAAACACCATATATTTT

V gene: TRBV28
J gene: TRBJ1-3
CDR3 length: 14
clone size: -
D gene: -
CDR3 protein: CASSFKGSGNTIYF
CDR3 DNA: TGTGCCAGCAGTTTTAAGGGGTCTGGAAACACCATATATTTT

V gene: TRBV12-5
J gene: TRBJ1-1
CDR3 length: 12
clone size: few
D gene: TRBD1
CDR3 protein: CASGFNQGGAFF
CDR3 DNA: TGTGCTAGTGGTTTCAATCAGGGGGGAGCTTTCTTT

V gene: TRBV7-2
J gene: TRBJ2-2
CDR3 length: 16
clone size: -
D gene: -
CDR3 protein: CASSLMWEPGTGELFF
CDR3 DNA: TGTGCCAGCAGCTTAATGTGGGAGCCTGGGACCGGGGAGCTGTTTTTT

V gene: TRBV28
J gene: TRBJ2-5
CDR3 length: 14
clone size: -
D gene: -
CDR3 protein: CASSTIAGSETQYF
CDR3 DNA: TGTGCCAGCAGTACGATTGCGGGTTCGGAGACCCAGTACTTC

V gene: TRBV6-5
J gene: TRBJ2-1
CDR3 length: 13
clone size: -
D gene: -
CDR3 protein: CASRAAGPTEQFF
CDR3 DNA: TGTGCCAGCCGGGCGGCAGGGCCCACTGAGCAGTTCTTC

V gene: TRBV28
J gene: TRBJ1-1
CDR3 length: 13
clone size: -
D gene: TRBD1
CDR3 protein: CASRLSGQGEAFF
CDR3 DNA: TGTGCCAGCAGACTATCCGGACAGGGTGAAGCTTTCTTT

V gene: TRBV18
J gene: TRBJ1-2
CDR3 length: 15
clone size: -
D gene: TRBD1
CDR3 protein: CASSPPTGRLYGYTF
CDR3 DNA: TGTGCCAGCTCACCACCGACAGGGCGATTGTATGGCTACACCTTC

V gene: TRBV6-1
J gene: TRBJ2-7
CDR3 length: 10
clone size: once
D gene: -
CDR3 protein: CASGTSEQYF
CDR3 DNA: TGTGCCAGCGGGACGTCCGAGCAGTACTTC

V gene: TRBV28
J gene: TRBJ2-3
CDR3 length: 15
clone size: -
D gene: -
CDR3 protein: CASSYSPGAPVTQYF
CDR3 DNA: TGTGCCAGCAGTTACTCTCCGGGAGCGCCGGTCACGCAGTATTTT

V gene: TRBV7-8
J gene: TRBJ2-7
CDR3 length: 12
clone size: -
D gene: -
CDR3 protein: CASSLVPMEQYF
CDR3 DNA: TGTGCCAGCAGCTTAGTCCCCATGGAGCAGTACTTC

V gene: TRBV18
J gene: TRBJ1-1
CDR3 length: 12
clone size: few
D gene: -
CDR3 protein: CASSPGHAEAFF
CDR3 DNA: TGTGCCAGCTCACCAGGGCACGCTGAAGCTTTCTTT

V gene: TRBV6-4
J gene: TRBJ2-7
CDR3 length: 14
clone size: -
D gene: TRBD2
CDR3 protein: CASSDRLADYEQYF
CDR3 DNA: TGTGCCAGCAGTGACCGACTAGCAGACTACGAGCAGTACTTC

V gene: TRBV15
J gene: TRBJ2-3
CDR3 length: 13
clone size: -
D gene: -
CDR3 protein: CATRDQSTDTQYF
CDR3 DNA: TGTGCCACCAGGGACCAAAGCACAGATACGCAGTATTTT

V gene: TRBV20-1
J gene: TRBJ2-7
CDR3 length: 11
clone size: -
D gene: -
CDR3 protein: CSATPSYEQYF
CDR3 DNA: TGCAGTGCTACGCCCTCCTACGAGCAGTACTTC

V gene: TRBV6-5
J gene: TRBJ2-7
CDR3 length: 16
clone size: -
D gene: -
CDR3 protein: CASSYSIATQSYEQYF
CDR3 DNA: TGTGCCAGCAGTTACTCGATAGCGACACAATCCTACGAGCAGTACTTC

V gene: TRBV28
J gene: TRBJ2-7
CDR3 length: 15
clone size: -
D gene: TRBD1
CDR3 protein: CASSPPFRQGGEQYF
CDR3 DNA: TGTGCCAGCAGTCCCCCATTCCGACAGGGTGGCGAGCAGTACTTC

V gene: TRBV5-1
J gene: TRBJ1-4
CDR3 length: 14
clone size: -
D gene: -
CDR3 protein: CASSPDSTNEKLFF
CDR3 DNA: TGCGCCAGCAGCCCGGACAGCACTAATGAAAAACTGTTTTTT

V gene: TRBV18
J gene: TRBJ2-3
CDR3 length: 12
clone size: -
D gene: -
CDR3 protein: CASSAKTDTQYF
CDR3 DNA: TGTGCCAGCTCAGCCAAAACAGATACGCAGTATTTT

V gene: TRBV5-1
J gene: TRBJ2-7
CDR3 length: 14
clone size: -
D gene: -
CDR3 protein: CASSLGGPSNEQYF
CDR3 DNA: TGCGCCAGCAGCTTGGGCGGCCCCTCCAACGAGCAGTACTTC

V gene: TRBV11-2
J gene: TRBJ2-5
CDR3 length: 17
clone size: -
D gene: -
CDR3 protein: CASSLGITATTLETQYF
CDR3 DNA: TGTGCCAGCAGCTTAGGTATTACAGCGACCACGTTAGAGACCCAGTACTTC